This TCR beta chain was retrieved from a study of blood T cell repertoires in COVID-19. Study information: Italy, Spain and the United States were the sources of the convalescent and acute COVID-19 samples. Sources were T cells, B-cell-depleted T cells, or PBMCs; the material itself was cDNA or gDNA.

The CDR3 sequence is 14 residues long. Between the trimmed V and J ends, which lost 2 bases and 7 bases, there was a span of 13 bases. CDR1 is SGHRS and CDR2 is YFSETQ in the germline V gene. Under the authors' procedure: Estimates of nucleated cell counts were drawn from the amplification of reference gene primers. Sequenced by immunoSEQ multiplex PCR; TCRdb stores in-frame clones only, minus some. The V and J calls and clone size come from that table; D and trimming were worked out from the DNA. The repertoire includes some 97,000 clones, about 90% of them detected once, and approximately 7% sits in the top ten.

Sample: peripheral blood. The clonotype originates from a man aged 25-45 years in a cohort sampled during active COVID-19. This sequence joins TRBV5-1 and TRBJ2-1; D perhaps matches TRBD1 (5 bases). CDR3 in DNA: TGCGCCAGCAGCTTCAACCAGGGTTTGAATGAGCAGTTCTTC. This codes for CASSFNQGLNEQFF.